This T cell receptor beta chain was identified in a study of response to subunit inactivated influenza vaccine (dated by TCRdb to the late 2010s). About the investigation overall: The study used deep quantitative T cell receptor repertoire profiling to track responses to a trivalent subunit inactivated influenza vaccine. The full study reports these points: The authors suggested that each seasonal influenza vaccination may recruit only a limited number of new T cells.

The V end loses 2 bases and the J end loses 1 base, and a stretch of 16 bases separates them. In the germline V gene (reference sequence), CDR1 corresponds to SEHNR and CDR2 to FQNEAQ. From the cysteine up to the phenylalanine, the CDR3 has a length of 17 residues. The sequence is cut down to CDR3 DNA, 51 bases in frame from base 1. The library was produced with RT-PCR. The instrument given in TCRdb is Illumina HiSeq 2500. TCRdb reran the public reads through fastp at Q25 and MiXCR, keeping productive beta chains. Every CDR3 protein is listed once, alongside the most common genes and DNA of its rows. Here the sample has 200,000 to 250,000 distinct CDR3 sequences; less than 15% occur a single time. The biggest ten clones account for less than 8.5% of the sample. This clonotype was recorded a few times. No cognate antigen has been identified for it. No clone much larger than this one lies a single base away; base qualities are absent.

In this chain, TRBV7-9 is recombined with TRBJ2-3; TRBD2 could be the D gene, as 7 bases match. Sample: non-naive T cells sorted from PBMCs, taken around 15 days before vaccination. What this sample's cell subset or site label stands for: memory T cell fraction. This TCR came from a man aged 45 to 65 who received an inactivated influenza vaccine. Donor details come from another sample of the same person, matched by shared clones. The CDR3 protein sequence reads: CASSLTTDGGRTDTQYF. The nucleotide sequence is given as TGTGCCAGCAGCTTAACCACTGACGGGGGGCGCACAGATACGCAGTATTTT.